This TCR beta chain came from a study of blood T cell repertoires in COVID-19. The CDR3 sequence is 12 residues long. Participants were aged roughly 18 to 90 years, lived in over 20 US areas, and enrolled virtually. For this clone: One end of the junction does not line up with germline, which may come from a read error.

The assay was immunoSEQ multiplex PCR, and TCRdb's table has in-frame clones only and misses some. The sample has roughly 280,000 clones; around 90% are singletons. The V gene is TRBV12-3 or TRBV12-4, the J gene TRBJ2-5; no clear D. The TCR comes from a woman aged 50 to 60 who had recovered from COVID-19. The sample was PBMCs or T cells enriched from blood (not recorded which). The chain's CDR3 is CASSLHQETQYF. CDR3 coding DNA: TGTGCCAGCAGTTTGCACCAGGAGACCCAGTACTTC.